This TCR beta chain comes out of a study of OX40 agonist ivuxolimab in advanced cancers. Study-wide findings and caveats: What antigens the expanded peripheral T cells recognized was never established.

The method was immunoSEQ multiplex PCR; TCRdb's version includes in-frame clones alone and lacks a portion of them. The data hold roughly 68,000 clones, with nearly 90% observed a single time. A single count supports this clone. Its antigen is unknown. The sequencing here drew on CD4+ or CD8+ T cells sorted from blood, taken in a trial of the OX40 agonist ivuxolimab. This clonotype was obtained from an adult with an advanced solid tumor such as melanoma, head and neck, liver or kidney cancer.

DNA for the CDR3: TGTGCCAGCAGCTTACGGACAGGGGGGGAGACCCAGTACTTC. Protein product: CASSLRTGGETQYF. V is TRBV7-6 and J is TRBJ2-5, with 10 bases lining up with TRBD1. The trim removed 2 bases at V and 5 bases at J, leaving 2 bases unmatched. The CDR3 runs to 14 residues. Germline V lookup: CDR1 SGHVS, CDR2 FNYEAQ.